This TCR beta chain was sequenced in a study of patients and donors after allogeneic stem cell transplantation. Germline lookup yields CDR1 MNHEY and CDR2 SVGEGT. This CDR3 is 15 amino acids long. TCRdb reprocessed the RT-PCR reads via MiXCR and lists one record per CDR3 protein. The sample holds about 150,000 distinct CDR3 sequences, about 36% seen once. Turning to this clonotype: A junction end diverges from the germline sequence, so it may reflect a read error.

Sequenced material: blood, either unsorted or a sorted T cell fraction (not recorded which). The chain combines TRBV6-2 or TRBV6-3 with TRBJ1-5; a weak D match, TRBD1 (5 bases). The receptor was derived from a human donor who was either an allogeneic HSCT recipient or a stem cell or donor lymphocyte infusion donor (not recorded which). It is not recorded whose cells these are; they may come from a transplant donor. The CDR3 loop is CASRFGHHSSQPQHF. The CDR3 DNA reads as TGTGCCAGCAGATTCGGACACCATAGCAGTCAGCCCCAGCATTTT.